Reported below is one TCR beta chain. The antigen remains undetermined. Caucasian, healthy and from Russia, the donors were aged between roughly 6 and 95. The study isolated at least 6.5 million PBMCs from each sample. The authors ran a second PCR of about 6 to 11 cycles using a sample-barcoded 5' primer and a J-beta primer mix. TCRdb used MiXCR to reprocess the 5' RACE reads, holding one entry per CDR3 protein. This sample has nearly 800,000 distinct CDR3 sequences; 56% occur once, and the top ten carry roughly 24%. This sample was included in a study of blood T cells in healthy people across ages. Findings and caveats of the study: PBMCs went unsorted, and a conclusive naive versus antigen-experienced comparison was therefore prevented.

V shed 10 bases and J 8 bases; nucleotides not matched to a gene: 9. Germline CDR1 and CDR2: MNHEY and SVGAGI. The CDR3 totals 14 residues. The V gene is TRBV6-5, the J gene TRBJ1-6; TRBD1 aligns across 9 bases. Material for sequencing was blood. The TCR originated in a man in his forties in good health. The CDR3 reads CANLTGTGYSPLHF. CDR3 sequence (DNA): TGTGCCAATCTGACCGGGACAGGGTATTCACCCCTCCACTTT.